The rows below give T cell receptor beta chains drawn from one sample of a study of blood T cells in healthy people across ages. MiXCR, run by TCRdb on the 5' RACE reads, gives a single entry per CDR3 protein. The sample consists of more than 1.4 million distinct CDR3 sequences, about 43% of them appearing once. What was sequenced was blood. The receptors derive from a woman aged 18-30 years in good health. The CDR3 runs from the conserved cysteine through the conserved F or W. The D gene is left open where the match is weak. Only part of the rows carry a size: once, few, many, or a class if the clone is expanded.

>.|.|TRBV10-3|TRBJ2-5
TGTGCCATCAGTGAGATGATGGGAGATGAGCAGTACTTC
CAISEMMGDEQYF
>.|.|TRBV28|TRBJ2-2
TGTGCCAGCAGACTTTCAGGGGGGACCGGGGAGCTGTTTTTT
CASRLSGGTGELFF
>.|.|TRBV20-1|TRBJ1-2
TGCAGTGCTAGCCGGGGAAGTGGCTACACCTTC
CSASRGSGYTF
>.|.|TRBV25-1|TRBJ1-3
TGTGCCAGCAGTGTATCGGGGGCCAATCACAACACCATATATTTT
CASSVSGANHNTIYF
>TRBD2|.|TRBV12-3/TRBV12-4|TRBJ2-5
TGTGCCAGCAGTTACCCCTCAGCTAGCGGGGAGCAAGAGACCCAGTACTTC
CASSYPSASGEQETQYF
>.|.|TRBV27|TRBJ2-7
TGTGCCAGCAGGCCGGGGGCGGGACTTCTAACGTACGAGCAGTACTTC
CASRPGAGLLTYEQYF
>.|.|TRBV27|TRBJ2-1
TGTGCCAGCAGTGCGACCGGGAACAACAATGAGCAGTTCTTC
CASSATGNNNEQFF
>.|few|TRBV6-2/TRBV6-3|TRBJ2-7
TGTGCCAGCAGTTCCGACAGGTACCCCTCCTACGAGCAGTACTTC
CASSSDRYPSYEQYF
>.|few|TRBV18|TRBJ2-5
TGTGCCAGCTCACCGCAGGCGGCGGGACAACCGGAGACCCAGTACTTC
CASSPQAAGQPETQYF
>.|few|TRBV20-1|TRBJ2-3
TGCAGTGCTAGAGATGTGTCCCAGTACACAGATACGCAGTATTTT
CSARDVSQYTDTQYF
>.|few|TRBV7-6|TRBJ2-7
TGTGCCAGCAGCTTAGCATTGGAGCGGGCGGAACCCTACGAGCAGTACTTC
CASSLALERAEPYEQYF
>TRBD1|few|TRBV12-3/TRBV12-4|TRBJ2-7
TGTGCCAGCAGTACGTACGGGACAGGGGTTGCCTACGAGCAGTACTTC
CASSTYGTGVAYEQYF
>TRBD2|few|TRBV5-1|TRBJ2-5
TGCGCCAGCAGCTTGGCGAGTAGGGGACTAGCGGGCCCGCAAGAGACCCAGTACTTC
CASSLASRGLAGPQETQYF
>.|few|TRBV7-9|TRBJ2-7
TGTGCCAGCAGCTTCGAGACTAGGTACGAGCAGTACTTC
CASSFETRYEQYF